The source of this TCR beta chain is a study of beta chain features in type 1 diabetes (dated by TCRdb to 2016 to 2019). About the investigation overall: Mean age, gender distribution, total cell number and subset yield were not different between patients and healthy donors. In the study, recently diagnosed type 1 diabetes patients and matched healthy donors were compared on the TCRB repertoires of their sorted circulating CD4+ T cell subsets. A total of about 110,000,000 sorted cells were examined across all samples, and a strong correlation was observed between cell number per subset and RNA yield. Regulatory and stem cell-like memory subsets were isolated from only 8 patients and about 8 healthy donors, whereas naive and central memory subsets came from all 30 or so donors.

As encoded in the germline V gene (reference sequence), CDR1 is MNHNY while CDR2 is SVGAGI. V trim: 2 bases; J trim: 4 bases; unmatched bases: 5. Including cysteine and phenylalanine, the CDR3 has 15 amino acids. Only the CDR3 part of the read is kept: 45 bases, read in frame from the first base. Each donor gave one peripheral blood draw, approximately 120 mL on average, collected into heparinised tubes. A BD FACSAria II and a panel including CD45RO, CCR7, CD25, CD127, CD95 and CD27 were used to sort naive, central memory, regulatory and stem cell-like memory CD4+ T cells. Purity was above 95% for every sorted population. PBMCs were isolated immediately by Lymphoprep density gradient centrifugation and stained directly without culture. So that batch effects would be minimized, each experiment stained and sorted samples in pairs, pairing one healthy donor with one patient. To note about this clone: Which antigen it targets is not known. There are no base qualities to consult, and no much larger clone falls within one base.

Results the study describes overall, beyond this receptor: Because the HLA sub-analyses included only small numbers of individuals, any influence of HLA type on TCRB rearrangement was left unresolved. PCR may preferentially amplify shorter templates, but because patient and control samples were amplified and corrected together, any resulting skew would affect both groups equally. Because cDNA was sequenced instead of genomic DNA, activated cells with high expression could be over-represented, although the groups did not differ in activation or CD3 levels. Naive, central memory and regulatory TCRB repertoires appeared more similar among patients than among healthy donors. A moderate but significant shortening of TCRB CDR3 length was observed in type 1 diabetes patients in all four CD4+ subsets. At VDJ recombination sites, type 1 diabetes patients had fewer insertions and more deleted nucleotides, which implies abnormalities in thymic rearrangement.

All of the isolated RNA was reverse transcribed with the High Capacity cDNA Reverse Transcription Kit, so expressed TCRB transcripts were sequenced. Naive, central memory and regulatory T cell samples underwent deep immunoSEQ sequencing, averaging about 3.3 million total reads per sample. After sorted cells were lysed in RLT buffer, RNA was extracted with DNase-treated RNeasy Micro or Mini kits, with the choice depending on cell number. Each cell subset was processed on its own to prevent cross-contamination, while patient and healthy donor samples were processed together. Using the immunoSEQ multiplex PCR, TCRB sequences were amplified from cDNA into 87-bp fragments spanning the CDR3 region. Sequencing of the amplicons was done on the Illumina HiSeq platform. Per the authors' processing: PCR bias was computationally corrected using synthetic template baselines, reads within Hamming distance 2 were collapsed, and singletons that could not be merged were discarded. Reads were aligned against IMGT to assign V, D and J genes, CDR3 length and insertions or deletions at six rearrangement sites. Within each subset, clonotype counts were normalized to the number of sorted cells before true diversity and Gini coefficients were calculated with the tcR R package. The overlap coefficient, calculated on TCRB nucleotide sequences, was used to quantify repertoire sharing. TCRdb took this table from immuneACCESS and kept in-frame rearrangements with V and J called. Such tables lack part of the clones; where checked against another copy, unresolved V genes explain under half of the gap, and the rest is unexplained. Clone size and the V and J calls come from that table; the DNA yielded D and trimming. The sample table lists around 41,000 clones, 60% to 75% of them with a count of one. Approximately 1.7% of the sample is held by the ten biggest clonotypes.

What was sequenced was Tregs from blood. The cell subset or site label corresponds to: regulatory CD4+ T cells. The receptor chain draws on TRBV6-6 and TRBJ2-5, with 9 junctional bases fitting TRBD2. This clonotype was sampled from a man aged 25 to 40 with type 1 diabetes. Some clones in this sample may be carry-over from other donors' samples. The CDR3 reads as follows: CASSYRIAGAETQYF. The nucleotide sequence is TGTGCCAGCAGTTACCGGATAGCGGGGGCAGAGACCCAGTACTTC.